The sample holds many counts of the clone carrying this T cell receptor (beta chain). Its antigen is not known. This sample was included in a study of molecular identifiers for immune sequencing clone quantification. Study-wide background: In replicates, RNA taken from roughly 20,000 or 100,000 naive CD8 cells was divided five ways, and four portions underwent sequencing. Study-wide results and limits: In a background of approximately 1 million naive cells, spiked Jurkat TCR RNA from one cell was reportedly detectable.

Deletions cut 3 bases from V and 6 bases from J, with 14 bases between. The CDR3 contains 13 residues. CDR1 is GTSNPN, CDR2 SVGIG, per germline (reference sequence). From about 19,000 to 1,100,000 sorted cells, naive CD8 libraries were generated with 10%, 30% or 50% RNA. Preparation of the bulk TCR libraries relied on previously described methods and listed TCR primers. A single record per CDR3 protein comes from TCRdb applying MiXCR to the PCR reads. The sample records under 600,000 distinct CDR3 sequences, around 21% being singletons. The sequence was collected from a human donor in good health. Some libraries in this study had Jurkat cell RNA spiked in. The chain employs TRBV30 and TRBJ1-1; D uncertain. The sequenced material came from naive CD8+ T cells from blood, with Jurkat cell RNA spiked in. The subset was: FACS-sorted CD8+CD4-CCR7+CD45RA+ naive T cells. The CDR3 DNA follows: TGTGCCTGGAGGAGTACCCCCGGGGCTGAAGCTTTCTTT. Amino acid sequence: CAWRSTPGAEAFF.